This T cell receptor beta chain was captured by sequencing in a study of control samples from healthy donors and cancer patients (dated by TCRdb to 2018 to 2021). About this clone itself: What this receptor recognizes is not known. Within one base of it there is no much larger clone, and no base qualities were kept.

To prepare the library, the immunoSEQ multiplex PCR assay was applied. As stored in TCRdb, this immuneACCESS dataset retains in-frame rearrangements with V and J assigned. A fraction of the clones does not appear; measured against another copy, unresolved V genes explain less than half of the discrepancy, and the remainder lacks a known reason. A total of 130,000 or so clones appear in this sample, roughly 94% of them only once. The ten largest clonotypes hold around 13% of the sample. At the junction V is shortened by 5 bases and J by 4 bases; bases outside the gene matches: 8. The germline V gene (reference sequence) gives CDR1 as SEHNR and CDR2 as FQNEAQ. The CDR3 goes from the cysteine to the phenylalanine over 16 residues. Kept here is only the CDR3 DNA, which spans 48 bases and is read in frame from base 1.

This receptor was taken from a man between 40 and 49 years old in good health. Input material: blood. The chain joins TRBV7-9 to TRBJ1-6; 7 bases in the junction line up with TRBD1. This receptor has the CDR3 CASSRQGLQYNSPLHF. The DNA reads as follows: TGTGCCAGCAGCAGACAGGGTCTTCAATATAATTCACCCCTCCACTTT.